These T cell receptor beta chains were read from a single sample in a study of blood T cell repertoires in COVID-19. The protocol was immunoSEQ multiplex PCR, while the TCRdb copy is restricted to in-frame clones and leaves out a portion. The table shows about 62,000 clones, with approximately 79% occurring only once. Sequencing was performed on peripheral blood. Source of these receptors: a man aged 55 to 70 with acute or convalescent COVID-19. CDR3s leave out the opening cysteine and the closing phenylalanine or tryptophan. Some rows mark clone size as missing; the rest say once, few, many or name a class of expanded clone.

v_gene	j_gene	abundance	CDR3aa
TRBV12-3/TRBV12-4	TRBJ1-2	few	ASSHRGQGGYT
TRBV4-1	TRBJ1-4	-	ASSQGTGGRKLF
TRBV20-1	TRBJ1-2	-	SASPRNYGYT
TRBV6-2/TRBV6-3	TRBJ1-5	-	ASRPTGGYQPQH
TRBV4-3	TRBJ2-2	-	ASSQASSTNTGELF
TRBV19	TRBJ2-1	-	ASSISEGRNEQF
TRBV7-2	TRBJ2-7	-	ASSSYRFSYEQY
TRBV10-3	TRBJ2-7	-	AISDDTTYEQY
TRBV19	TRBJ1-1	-	ASSIGGSGTEAF
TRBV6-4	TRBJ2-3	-	ASSPEEVGDTQY
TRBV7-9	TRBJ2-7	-	ASSLAGDEQY
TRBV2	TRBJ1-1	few	ASSTQGTTEAF
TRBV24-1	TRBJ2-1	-	ATSDLRVAGMVNEQF
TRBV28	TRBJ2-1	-	ASSLWLRWEQF
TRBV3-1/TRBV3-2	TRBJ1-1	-	ASSQVRRQSTTEAF
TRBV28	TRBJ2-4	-	ASSGASRAKNIQY
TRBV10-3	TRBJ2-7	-	AISDPLAGESYEQY
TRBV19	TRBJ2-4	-	ASTKGWGADSEDIQY
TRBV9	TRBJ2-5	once	ASSVGRAREETQY
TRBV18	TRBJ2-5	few	ASSYRETQY
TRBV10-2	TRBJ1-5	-	ASGTGNQPQH
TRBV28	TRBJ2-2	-	ASSPPFHTGELF
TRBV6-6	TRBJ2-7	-	ASSYLRYEQY
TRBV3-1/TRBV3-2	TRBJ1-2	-	ASSPPGGRSSNNYGYT
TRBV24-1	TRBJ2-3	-	ATSDRGLYGPDTQY
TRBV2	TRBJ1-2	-	ASSEQGGGYT
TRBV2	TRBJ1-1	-	ASRPRRGTEAF
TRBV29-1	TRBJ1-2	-	SVGGQVGGYT
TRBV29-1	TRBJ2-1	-	SVGREGLNEQF
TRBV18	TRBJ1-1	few	ASSLQPGTMNTEAF
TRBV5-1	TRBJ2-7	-	ASRFRGEYEQY
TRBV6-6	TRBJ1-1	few	ASRQGGLTEAF
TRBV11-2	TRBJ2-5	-	ASSKGLAEETQY
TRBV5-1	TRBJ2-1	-	ASSLDVRLAGGSSYNEQF
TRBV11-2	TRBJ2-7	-	ASSLTGTYEQY
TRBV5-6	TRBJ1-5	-	ASSLGWTGNQPQH
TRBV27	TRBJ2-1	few	ASRTRRGSYNEQF
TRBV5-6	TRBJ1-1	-	ASSTPQGLDTEAF
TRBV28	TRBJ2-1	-	ASSFAGREQF
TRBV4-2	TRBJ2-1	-	ASSHLGGSYNEQF
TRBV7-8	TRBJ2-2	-	ASSPTSGRFAGELF
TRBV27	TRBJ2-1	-	ASNPTRAGTYNEQF
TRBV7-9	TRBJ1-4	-	ASSLRGRSGEKLF
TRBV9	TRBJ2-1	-	ASSVGDRNEQF
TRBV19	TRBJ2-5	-	ASSLSTGRETQY
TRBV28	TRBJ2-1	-	ASSRRPGSHPYNEQF